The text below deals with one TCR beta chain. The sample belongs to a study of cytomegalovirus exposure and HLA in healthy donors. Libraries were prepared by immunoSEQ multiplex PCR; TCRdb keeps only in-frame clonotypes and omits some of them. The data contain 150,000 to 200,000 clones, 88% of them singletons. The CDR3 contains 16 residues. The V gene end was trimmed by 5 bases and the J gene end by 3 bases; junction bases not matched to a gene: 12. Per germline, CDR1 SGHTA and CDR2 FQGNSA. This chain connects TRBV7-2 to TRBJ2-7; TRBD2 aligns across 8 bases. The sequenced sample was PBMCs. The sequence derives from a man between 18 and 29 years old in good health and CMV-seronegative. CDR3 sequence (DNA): TGTGCCAGCAGCGTCTCCAGCGGGAGATCGTTCTACGAGCAGTACTTC. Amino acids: CASSVSSGRSFYEQYF.